This paragraph reports one TCR beta chain. Its antigen is unidentified. The data belong to a study of OX40 agonist ivuxolimab in advanced cancers. Overall study context: Patient treatment consisted of intravenous ivuxolimab administration every 2 weeks at 0.01 to 10 mg/kg.

This CDR3 contains 15 residues. CDR1 and CDR2 from the germline V gene are SGHDT and YYEEEE. V lost 0 bases and J 6 bases, leaving 13 bases between the germline ends. Overall study results and limits: Not determined was the antigen specificity of the expanded peripheral T cells. Among the lowest levels of clonal expansion were found in partial responders at 0.1-3.0 mg/kg.

TCRdb keeps only in-frame clones here, not all; method: immunoSEQ multiplex PCR. The sample has 77,000 or so clones; roughly 92% are singletons. The TCR sequence derives from an adult with an advanced solid tumor such as melanoma, head and neck, liver or kidney cancer. The source was CD4+ or CD8+ T cells sorted from blood, collected in a trial of the OX40 agonist ivuxolimab. This chain links TRBV5-6 with TRBJ2-1; D may be TRBD2 (5 bases). The CDR3 nucleotides read TGTGCCAGCAGCTTGGGAGGGAATTTTGGCAATGAGCAGTTCTTC. Protein product: CASSLGGNFGNEQFF.